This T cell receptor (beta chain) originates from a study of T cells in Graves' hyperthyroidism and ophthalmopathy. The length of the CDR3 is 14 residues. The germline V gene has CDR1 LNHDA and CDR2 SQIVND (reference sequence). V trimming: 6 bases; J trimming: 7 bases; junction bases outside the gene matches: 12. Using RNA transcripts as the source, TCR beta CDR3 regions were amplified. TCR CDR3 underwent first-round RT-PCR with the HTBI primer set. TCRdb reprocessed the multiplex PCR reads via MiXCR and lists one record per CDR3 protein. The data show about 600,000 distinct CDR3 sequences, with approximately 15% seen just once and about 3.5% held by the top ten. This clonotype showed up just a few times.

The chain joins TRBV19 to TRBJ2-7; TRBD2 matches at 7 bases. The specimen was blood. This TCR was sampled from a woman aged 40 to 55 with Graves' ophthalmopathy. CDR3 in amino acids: CASRGGAGDGEQYF. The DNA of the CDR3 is TGTGCCAGTAGGGGCGGCGCGGGAGACGGAGAGCAGTACTTC.